Below are 13 T cell receptor beta chains sequenced from a single sample in a study of response to subunit inactivated influenza vaccine (dated by TCRdb to about 2018). Receptor amplification or capture employed RT-PCR. Sequencer: Illumina HiSeq 2500. TCRdb reworked the public reads: Q25 trimming with fastp, MiXCR clone assembly, productive beta chains retained. Each CDR3 protein appears once, grouped with its most common genes and DNA. The sample table shows around 530,000 distinct CDR3 sequences, and more than 15% are seen once. The ten largest clones add up to over 2.5% of the sample. Sequencing was performed on CD4+ T cells sorted from PBMCs, taken 23 months after vaccination. The receptors were gathered from a man between 50 and 75 years old who received an inactivated influenza vaccine. Donor details come from another sample of the same person, matched by shared clones.

The gene calls are TRBV7-2 and TRBJ1-5; D gene ambiguous. With 2 bases removed from V and 1 base from J, the gap between germline ends came to 9 bases. Per germline, CDR1 SGHTA and CDR2 FQGNSA. The CDR3 consists of 15 residues. The CDR3 sequence: CASSLQALSNQPQHF. In nucleotides, the CDR3 is TGTGCCAGCAGCTTACAGGCTTTAAGCAATCAGCCCCAGCATTTT.

There are a few counts of this clonotype. The J gene is TRBJ2-3, the V gene TRBV10-3; the match to TRBD1 covers 11 bases. CDR1 and CDR2 from the germline V gene are ENHRY and SYGVKD. With V trimmed by 3 bases and J by 1 base, 6 bases remained unmatched. The CDR3 sequence is 17 residues long. The chain's CDR3 is CAISDPGTGGRTDTQYF. The CDR3 DNA reads TGTGCCATCAGTGACCCCGGGACAGGGGGTCGCACAGATACGCAGTATTTT.

This clonotype was found a few times. This rearrangement joins TRBV29-1 to TRBJ2-4, with TRBD1 as a possible D gene (6 bases). The germline V gene encodes CDR1 SQVTM and CDR2 ANQGSEA. This CDR3 region has 13 residues. The germline V and J ends were trimmed by 4 bases and 6 bases, with 13 bases remaining between them. The CDR3 bases are TGCAGCGTTGGGGTCCGAGGGGGAAACATTCAGTACTTC. Its protein is CSVGVRGGNIQYF. Combining the CDR3 with reference TRBV29-1 and TRBJ2-4 gives the whole variable domain SAVISQKPSRDICQRGTSLTIQCQVDSQVTMMFWYRQQPGQSLTLIATANQGSEATYESGFVIDKFPISRPNLTFSTLTVSNMSPEDSSIYLCSVGVRGGNIQYFGAGTRLSVL.

This chain links TRBV12-3 or TRBV12-4 with TRBJ2-1, with 7 bases that match TRBD2. After removal of 3 bases from V and 5 bases from J, the junction contained 4 bases not matched to a gene. CDR3 size: 14 residues. In nucleotides, the CDR3 is TGTGCCAGCAGTTTCACTAGCGCCGACAATGAGCAGTTCTTC. This gives the protein CASSFTSADNEQFF.

The gene calls are TRBV9 and TRBJ2-3; D may be TRBD1 (6 bases). Looked up from germline, CDR1 is SGDLS and CDR2 is YYNGEE. This CDR3 region has 17 residues. The V gene lost 1 base and the J gene lost 3 bases, with 18 bases spanning the gap. The CDR3 sequence: CASSVSPYNRVTDTQYF. DNA for the CDR3: TGTGCCAGCAGCGTAAGTCCCTACAACAGGGTGACAGATACGCAGTATTTT.

In its sample, this clonotype was seen once. This chain links TRBV20-1 with TRBJ2-1; possible D gene TRBD2, 5 bases. CDR3 length: 16 residues. The V end was cut by 6 bases, the J end by 0 bases, with 18 bases between. Germline CDR1 reads DFQATT; CDR2 reads SNEGSKA (reference sequence). The CDR3 region is CSALLFIGSSYNEQFF. CDR3 nucleotides: TGCAGTGCGCTTCTTTTTATTGGGAGCTCCTACAATGAGCAGTTCTTC.

CDR3 residues: CASSKVGARDRGSYEQYF. The CDR3 region has the DNA TGTGCCAGCAGCAAAGTCGGGGCCCGGGACAGGGGGTCCTACGAGCAGTACTTC. The gene calls are TRBV21-1 and TRBJ2-7; the table assigns TRBD1, which was not confirmed against the DNA. TRBV21-1 is termed a pseudogene. The CDR3 is made up of 18 amino acids.

V is TRBV7-2 and J is TRBJ1-5; no definite D call. The germline V gene has CDR1 SGHTA and CDR2 FQGNSA. Between the trimmed V and J ends, which lost 1 base and 0 bases, there was a span of 13 bases. This CDR3 region has 17 residues. The CDR3 DNA is TGTGCCAGCAGCTTAGTATCAGGTTCTTATAGCAATCAGCCCCAGCATTTT. It translates to CASSLVSGSYSNQPQHF.

V and J are TRBV19 and TRBJ2-1; TRBD1 agrees at 10 bases. The CDR3 totals 15 residues. Unmatched junction bases numbered 9, after V lost 8 bases and J lost 5 bases. The germline gives CDR1 LNHDA, CDR2 SQIVND (reference sequence). In DNA form, the CDR3 reads TGTGCCAGTGGACCAGGGGACAGGGGCCACAATGAGCAGTTCTTC. Translated, it gives CASGPGDRGHNEQFF.

This sequence joins TRBV20-1 and TRBJ2-3; D remains unclear. This CDR3 has 12 amino acids. V was shortened by 5 bases and J by 6 bases, with 12 bases between the two germline ends. Germline values: CDR1 DFQATT, CDR2 SNEGSKA (reference sequence). The CDR3 loop reads CSAPTLRDTQYF. CDR3 nucleotides: TGCAGTGCTCCCACGCTTCGGGATACGCAGTATTTT.

V gene TRBV9 combines with J gene TRBJ2-5; D unclear. The CDR3 runs to 14 residues. Germline V lookup: CDR1 SGDLS, CDR2 YYNGEE. Trimming took off 0 bases at V and 1 base at J, with 7 bases between the two ends. In DNA form, the CDR3 reads TGTGCCAGCAGCGTAGGTGTAGTCCAAGAGACCCAGTACTTC. Its protein is CASSVGVVQETQYF.

In this sample, this clonotype turned up a few times. This chain joins TRBV12-3 or TRBV12-4 and TRBJ2-1; 8 positions match TRBD1. CDR3 length: 15 amino acids. J gave up 6 bases and V 1 base, and 5 bases lay outside the gene matches. This chain's CDR3 is CASSLGTGLSNEQFF. The DNA of the CDR3 is TGTGCCAGCAGTTTAGGGACAGGGCTATCCAATGAGCAGTTCTTC.

This clonotype has a single count. This rearrangement joins TRBV20-1 to TRBJ2-3; no clear D. The V and J ends lost 1 base and 9 bases respectively, with 14 bases between them. Germline V gene sequence: CDR1 DFQATT, CDR2 SNEGSKA (reference sequence). The CDR3 sequence is 13 residues long. The CDR3 loop is CSARGGSMGTQYF. In DNA, the CDR3 is TGCAGTGCTAGAGGGGGTAGCATGGGGACGCAGTATTTT.